The following is a TCR beta chain sequence with its context. Its specificity is not known. TCRdb analysed the 5' RACE reads with MiXCR anew, one entry per CDR3 protein. The sample consists of 260,000 or so distinct CDR3 sequences, 16% of them appearing once. This entry comes from a study of T-cell memory formation after mild COVID-19. Study-level points and caveats: Pre-infection memory showed some responding clones, and this suggested that cross-reactive memory joined.

Source material: PBMCs or a T cell subset sorted from them (not recorded which). The sequence was obtained from a man aged 18 to 35 who had mild COVID-19 (a few samples of this study predate the infection). Cell type and time point are not known.

The CDR3 loop is CASSLGRAITGELFF. The CDR3 DNA follows: TGTGCCAGCAGCTTAGGGAGAGCGATCACCGGGGAGCTGTTTTTT. The rearrangement links TRBV11-2 to TRBJ2-2; unclear D gene. The CDR3 is 15 residues long. V lost 1 base and J lost 4, with 10 bases in between. Germline CDR1 reads SGHAT; CDR2 reads FQNNGV.